The TCR beta chain described here comes from a study of cytomegalovirus exposure and HLA in healthy donors. Study observations and caveats: Most TCR sequences were rare, but some public TCRs occurred in many donors. Among TCR beta chains, those listed as cytomegalovirus-associated numbered about 160.

Comments on this clone: Its antigen is not identified.

V shed 5 bases, J shed 5 bases, and the junction held 13 bases outside the gene matches. CDR1 is SGHVS and CDR2 is FQNEAQ in the germline V gene. This CDR3 comprises 16 residues. This PCR relied on a set of 60 Vbeta primers and 13 Jbeta primers. Produced via immunoSEQ multiplex PCR; TCRdb's table is partial and in-frame only. The sample lists about 150,000 clones, about 85% occurring once. The sequence came from a woman aged 18-29 years in good health and CMV-seronegative. V is TRBV7-8 and J is TRBJ2-3; 7 bases match TRBD1. Sequenced sample: PBMCs. The CDR3 here is CASSPRQGGTEDTQYF. CDR3 nucleotide sequence: TGTGCCAGCAGCCCAAGACAGGGCGGTACGGAAGATACGCAGTATTTT.